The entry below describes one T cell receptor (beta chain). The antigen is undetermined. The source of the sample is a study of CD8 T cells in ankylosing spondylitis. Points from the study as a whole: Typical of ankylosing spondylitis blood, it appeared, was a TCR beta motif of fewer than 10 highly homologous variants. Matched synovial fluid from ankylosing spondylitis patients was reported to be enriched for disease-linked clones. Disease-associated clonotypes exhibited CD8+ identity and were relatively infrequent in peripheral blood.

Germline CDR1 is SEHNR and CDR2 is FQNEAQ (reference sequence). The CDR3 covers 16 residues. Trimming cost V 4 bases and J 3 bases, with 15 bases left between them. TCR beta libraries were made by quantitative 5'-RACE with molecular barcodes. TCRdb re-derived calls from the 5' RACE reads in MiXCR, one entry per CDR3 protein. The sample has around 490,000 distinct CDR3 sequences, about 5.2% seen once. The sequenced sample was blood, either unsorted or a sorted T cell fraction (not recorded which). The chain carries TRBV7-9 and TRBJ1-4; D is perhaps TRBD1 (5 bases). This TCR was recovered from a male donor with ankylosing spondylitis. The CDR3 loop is CASSSSSGFANEKLFF. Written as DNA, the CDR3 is TGTGCCAGCAGCTCATCCTCAGGGTTCGCTAATGAAAAACTGTTTTTT.